This TCR beta chain was captured in a study of T cell changes during pregnancy in multiple sclerosis. Sequenced by immunoSEQ multiplex PCR; TCRdb stores in-frame clones only, minus some. The table lists approximately 46,000 clones, 80% to 95% of them singletons. J lost 5 bases, V lost 6 bases, and 8 bases had no gene match. Germline CDR1 is SNHLY and CDR2 is FYNNEI. The CDR3 runs to 15 residues. Material: CD8+ T cells from peripheral blood mononuclear cells, obtained in the second trimester of pregnancy. This chain links TRBV2 with TRBJ2-5, with 11 bases lining up with TRBD1. The TCR comes from a female donor with multiple sclerosis, enrolled in a pregnancy study. CDR3 amino acids: CASRGQGVWGETQYF. In nucleotides, the CDR3 is TGTGCCAGCAGGGGACAGGGGGTTTGGGGTGAGACCCAGTACTTC.